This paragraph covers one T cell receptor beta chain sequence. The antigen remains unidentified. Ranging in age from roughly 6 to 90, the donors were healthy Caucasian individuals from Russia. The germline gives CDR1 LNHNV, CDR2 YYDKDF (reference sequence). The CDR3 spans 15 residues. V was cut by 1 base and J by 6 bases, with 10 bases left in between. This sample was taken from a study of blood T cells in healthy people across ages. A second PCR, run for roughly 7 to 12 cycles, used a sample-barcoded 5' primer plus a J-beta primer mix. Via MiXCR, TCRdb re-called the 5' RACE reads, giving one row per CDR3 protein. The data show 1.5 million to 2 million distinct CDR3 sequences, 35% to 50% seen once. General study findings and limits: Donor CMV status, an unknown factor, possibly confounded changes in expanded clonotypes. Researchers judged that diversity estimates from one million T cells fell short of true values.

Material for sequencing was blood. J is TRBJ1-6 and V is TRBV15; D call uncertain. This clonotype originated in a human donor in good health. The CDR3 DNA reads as TGTGCCACCAGCAGAGCAAACAGTCTTAATTCACCCCTCCACTTT. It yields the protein CATSRANSLNSPLHF.